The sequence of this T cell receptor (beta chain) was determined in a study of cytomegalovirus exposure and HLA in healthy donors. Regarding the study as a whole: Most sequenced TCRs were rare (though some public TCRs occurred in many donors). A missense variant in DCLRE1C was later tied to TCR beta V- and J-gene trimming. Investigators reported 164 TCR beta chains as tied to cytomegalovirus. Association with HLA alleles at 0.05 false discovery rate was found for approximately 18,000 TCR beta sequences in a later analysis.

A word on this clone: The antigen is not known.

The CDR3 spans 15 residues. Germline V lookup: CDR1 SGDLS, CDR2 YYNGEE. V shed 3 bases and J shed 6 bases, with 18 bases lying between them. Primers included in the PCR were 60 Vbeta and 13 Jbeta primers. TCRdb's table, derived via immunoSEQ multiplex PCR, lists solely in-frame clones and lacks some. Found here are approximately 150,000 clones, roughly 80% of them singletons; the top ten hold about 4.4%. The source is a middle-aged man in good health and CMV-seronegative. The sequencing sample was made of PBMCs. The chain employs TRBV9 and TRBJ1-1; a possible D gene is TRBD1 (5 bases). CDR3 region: CASSEYGGGRSEAFF. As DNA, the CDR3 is TGTGCCAGCAGCGAGTATGGGGGGGGACGGTCTGAAGCTTTCTTT. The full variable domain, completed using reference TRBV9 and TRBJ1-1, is DSGVTQTPKHLITATGQRVTLRCSPRSGDLSVYWYQQSLDQGLQFLIQYYNGEERAKGNILERFSAQQFPDLHSELNLSSLELGDSALYFCASSEYGGGRSEAFFGQGTRLTVV.